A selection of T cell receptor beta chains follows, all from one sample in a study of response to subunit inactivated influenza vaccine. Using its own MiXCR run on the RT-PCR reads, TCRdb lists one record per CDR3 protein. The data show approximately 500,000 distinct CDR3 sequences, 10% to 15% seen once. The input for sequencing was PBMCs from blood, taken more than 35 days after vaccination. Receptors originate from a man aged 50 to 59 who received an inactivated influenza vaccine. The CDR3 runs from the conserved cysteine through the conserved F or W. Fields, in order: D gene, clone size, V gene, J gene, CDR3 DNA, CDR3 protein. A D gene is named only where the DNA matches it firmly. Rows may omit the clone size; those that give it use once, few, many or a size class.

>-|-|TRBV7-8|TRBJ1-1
TGTGCCAGCAGATTAACGGACCGCTACACTGAAGCTTTCTTT
CASRLTDRYTEAFF
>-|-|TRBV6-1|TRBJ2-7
TGTGCCAGCAGATCTCTCGACGAGCAGTACTTC
CASRSLDEQYF
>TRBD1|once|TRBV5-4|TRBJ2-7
TGTGCCAGCAGCTTGAGCCGGGACAGGGCCCACGAGCAGTACTTC
CASSLSRDRAHEQYF
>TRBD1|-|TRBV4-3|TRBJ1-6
TGCGCCAGCAGCCAGGACAGGGAGGCTTTTAGGGGTTCACCCCTCCACTTT
CASSQDREAFRGSPLHF
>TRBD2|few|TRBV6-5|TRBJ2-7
TGTGCCAGCAGTTACTCAACTGGGACTAGCGGGAGGGCCGTCGAGCAGTACTTC
CASSYSTGTSGRAVEQYF
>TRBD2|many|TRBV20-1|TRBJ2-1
TGCAGTGCCATAAATAGCGGGAGGGCCCACAATGAGCAGTTCTTC
CSAINSGRAHNEQFF
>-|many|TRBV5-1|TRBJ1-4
TGCGCCAGCAGCTTGGCCGCAACTAATGAAAAACTGTTTTTT
CASSLAATNEKLFF
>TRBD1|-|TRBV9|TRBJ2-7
TGTGCCAGCAGCGGCGGGACAGGGACCTACGAGCAGTACTTC
CASSGGTGTYEQYF
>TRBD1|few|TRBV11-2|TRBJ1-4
TGTGCCAGCAGTTATGGGACAGGGGCGTCTAATGAAAAACTGTTTTTT
CASSYGTGASNEKLFF
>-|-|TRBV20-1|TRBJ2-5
TGCAGTGCTACCAGGACGGGACGTGAGACCCAGTACTTC
CSATRTGRETQYF
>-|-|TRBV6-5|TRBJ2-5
TGTGCCAGCGGTTACTCCAGCGGCAGCCAAGAGACCCAGTACTTC
CASGYSSGSQETQYF
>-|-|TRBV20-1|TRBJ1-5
TGCAGTGCTAGAGAGGGGCAGCATCAGCCCCAGCATTTT
CSAREGQHQPQHF
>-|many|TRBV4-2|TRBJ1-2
TGTGCCAGCAGCCAAGATCAAGGGACTTATGGCTACACCTTC
CASSQDQGTYGYTF
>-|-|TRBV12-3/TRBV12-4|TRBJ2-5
TGTGCCAGCACCAATGGGGGCACCCAGTACTTC
CASTNGGTQYF
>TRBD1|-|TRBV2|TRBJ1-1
TGTGCCAGCAGCTTCACAGGGGGTGAAGCTTTCTTT
CASSFTGGEAFF
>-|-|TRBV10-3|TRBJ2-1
TGTGCCATCATGAACGAGGGGGTCGGTGAGCAGTTCTTC
CAIMNEGVGEQFF
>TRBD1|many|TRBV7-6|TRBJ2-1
TGTGCCAGCAGCCCGACGGCAGGGGGCTCCTACAATGAGCAGTTCTTC
CASSPTAGGSYNEQFF
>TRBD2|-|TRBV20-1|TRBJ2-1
TGCAGTGCTAGTTTTAGCGGGAGGGAAGGTGAGCAGTTCTTC
CSASFSGREGEQFF
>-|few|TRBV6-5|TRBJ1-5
TGTGCCAGCAGTTACGTCCCAAATCAGCCCCAGCATTTT
CASSYVPNQPQHF
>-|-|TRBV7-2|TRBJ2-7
TGTGCCAGCAGCCTCGACTTTAACTACGAGCAGTACTTC
CASSLDFNYEQYF
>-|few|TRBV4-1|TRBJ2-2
TGCGCCAGCAGCCAAGATGGTATGGACACCGGGGAGCTGTTTTTT
CASSQDGMDTGELFF
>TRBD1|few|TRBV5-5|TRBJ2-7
TGTGCCAGCAGTCAGGGACAGGGATATATCTACGAGCAGTACTTC
CASSQGQGYIYEQYF
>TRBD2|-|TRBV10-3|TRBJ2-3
TGTGCCATCAGTTACAGCGGGAGAGCCACAGATACGCAGTATTTT
CAISYSGRATDTQYF
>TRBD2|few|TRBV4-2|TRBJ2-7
TGTGCCAGCAGCCTAGCGGGAGGGGGGGACTACGAGCAGTACTTC
CASSLAGGGDYEQYF
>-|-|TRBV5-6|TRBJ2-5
TGTGCCAGCAGCTTGATTCGAGGGGGGCAAGAGACCCAGTACTTC
CASSLIRGGQETQYF
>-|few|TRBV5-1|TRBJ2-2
TGCGCCAGTGGGGAAGCGAACACCGGGGAGCTGTTTTTT
CASGEANTGELFF
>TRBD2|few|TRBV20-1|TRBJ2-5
TGCAGTGCTTCGACTAGCGGGGATCAAGAGACCCAGTACTTC
CSASTSGDQETQYF
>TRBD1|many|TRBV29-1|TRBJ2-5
TGCAGCGTCCGAGCAGGGGGCGGGGAGACCCAGTACTTC
CSVRAGGGETQYF
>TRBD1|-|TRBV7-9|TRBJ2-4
TGTGCCAGCAGCCCGACAGGGTACATTCAGTACTTC
CASSPTGYIQYF
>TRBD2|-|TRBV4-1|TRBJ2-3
TGCGCCAGCAGCCAAGAAGGACTAGCGGGGAGGGCAGATACGCAGTATTTT
CASSQEGLAGRADTQYF
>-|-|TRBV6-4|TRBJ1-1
TGTGCCAGCAGTGACTCGTGGAACACTGAAGCTTTCTTT
CASSDSWNTEAFF
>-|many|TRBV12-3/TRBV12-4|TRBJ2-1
TGTGCCAGCAGCAACAGGGTGAGCGGTTACAATGAGCAGTTCTTC
CASSNRVSGYNEQFF
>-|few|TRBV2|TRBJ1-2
TGTGCCAGCAGTGTTTTGGGGACCTATGGCTACACCTTC
CASSVLGTYGYTF